These T cell receptor beta chains were read from a single sample in a study of regulatory T cells in long-lasting Graves disease. MiXCR, run by TCRdb on the multiplex PCR reads, gives a single entry per CDR3 protein. The table records over 350,000 distinct CDR3 sequences, under 25% of them present only once. The material was peripheral blood mononuclear cells (PBMCs), obtained when the disease was refractory, from a patient treated with antithyroid drugs. The receptors shown here come from a female donor with Graves disease. The CDR3 runs from the conserved cysteine through the conserved F or W. The D gene is left open where the match is weak. Only part of the rows carry a size: once, few, many, or a class if the clone is expanded.

clone_size d_call j_call v_call cdr3_nt cdr3_aa
few TRBD1 TRBJ2-5 TRBV10-1 TGCGCCAGCAGTGAGCCGGGACAGCAAGAGACCCAGTACTTC CASSEPGQQETQYF
many TRBD2 TRBJ2-7 TRBV7-2 TGTGCCAGCAGCACCGAGGGACTAGCGACCTACGAGCAGTACTTC CASSTEGLATYEQYF
many NA TRBJ1-1 TRBV15 TGTGCCACCAGCAGAGATATCGGCCCCGGGACTGAAGCTTTCTTT CATSRDIGPGTEAFF
few NA TRBJ2-3 TRBV11-2 TGTGCCAGCAGCCCCACGTCCAGGGGCGATACGCAGTATTTT CASSPTSRGDTQYF
NA NA TRBJ1-5 TRBV3-1 TGTACCAGCAGCCAAGGTAACGGGGGCAATCAGCCCCAGCATTTT CTSSQGNGGNQPQHF
many TRBD1 TRBJ1-4 TRBV5-1 TGCGCCAGCAGCCAACGACAGGGAGCAACTAATGAAAAACTGTTTTTT CASSQRQGATNEKLFF
many TRBD1 TRBJ2-7 TRBV12-3/TRBV12-4 TGTGCCAGCAGTTTTTCAATGGTGGCAGGGGGTTTCGAGCAGTACTTC CASSFSMVAGGFEQYF
many NA TRBJ2-2 TRBV7-7 TGTGCTAGCAGCCCAGAGATTGGGACCGTGACCGGGGAGCTGTTTTTT CASSPEIGTVTGELFF
many TRBD1 TRBJ1-2 TRBV19 TGTGCCAGCCTTCCTACCGGGACAGGGTCGACTGACTATGGCTACACCTTC CASLPTGTGSTDYGYTF
few NA TRBJ2-7 TRBV29-1 TGCAGCGTTGAAGCGAATTACGAGCAGTACTTC CSVEANYEQYF
few TRBD2 TRBJ2-5 TRBV5-5 TGTGCCAGCAGGGGAGGGTGGCTGCAAGAGACCCAGTACTTC CASRGGWLQETQYF
many NA TRBJ2-5 TRBV6-1 TGTGCCAGCAGGACCCCGGGGTATCAAGAGACCCAGTACTTC CASRTPGYQETQYF
NA NA TRBJ1-6 TRBV7-9 TGTGCCAGCAGCTTACTGTCTAGTCGGGACGACGATTCACCCCTCCACTTT CASSLLSSRDDDSPLHF
many NA TRBJ2-5 TRBV5-1 TGTGCCAGCAGCTTAAGGCAGGAGCAAGAGACCCAGTACTTC CASSLRQEQETQYF
NA NA TRBJ2-5 TRBV3-1 TGTGCCAGCAGCTCTCACCAGCGGAACCAAGAGACCCAGTACTTC CASSSHQRNQETQYF
NA NA TRBJ2-7 TRBV5-6 TGTGCCAGCAGCCGGACGGACTACGGGCAGTACTTC CASSRTDYGQYF